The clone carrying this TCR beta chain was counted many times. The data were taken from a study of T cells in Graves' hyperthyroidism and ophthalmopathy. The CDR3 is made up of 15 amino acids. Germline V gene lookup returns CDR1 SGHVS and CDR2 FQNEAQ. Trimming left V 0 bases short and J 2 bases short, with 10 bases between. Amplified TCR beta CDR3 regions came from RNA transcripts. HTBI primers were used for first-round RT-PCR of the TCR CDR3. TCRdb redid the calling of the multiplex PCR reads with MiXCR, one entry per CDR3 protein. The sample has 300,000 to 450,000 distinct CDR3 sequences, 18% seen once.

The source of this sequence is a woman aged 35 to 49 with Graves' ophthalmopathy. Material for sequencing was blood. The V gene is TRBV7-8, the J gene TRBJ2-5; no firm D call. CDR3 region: CASSLALVGQETQYF. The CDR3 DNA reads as TGTGCCAGCAGCTTAGCGCTGGTCGGTCAAGAGACCCAGTACTTC. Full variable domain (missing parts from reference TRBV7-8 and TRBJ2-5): GAGVSQSPRYKVAKRGQDVALRCDPISGHVSLFWYQQALGQGPEFLTYFQNEAQLDKSGLPSDRFFAERPEGSVSTLKIQRTQQEDSAVYLCASSLALVGQETQYFGPGTRLLVL.